Listed below are T cell receptor beta chains from one sample, sequenced in a study of blood T cell repertoires in COVID-19. Method: immunoSEQ multiplex PCR; TCRdb's copy keeps in-frame clones and lacks some. The sample contains around 230,000 clones, roughly 89% of which appear only once. The sequenced material came from PBMCs or T cells enriched from blood (not recorded which). The source is a woman aged 40 to 55 with acute COVID-19. CDR3s include the opening cysteine and the closing phenylalanine or tryptophan.

cdr3_aa: CASSGAAIIGTEAFF; v_call: TRBV5-1
cdr3_aa: CASSFRQGGFF; v_call: TRBV7-9
cdr3_aa: CASSLGPPGDTQYF; v_call: TRBV5-5
cdr3_aa: CASSWGQGKLETQYF; v_call: TRBV5-1
cdr3_aa: CASSRRQGVYGYTF; v_call: TRBV3-1/TRBV3-2
cdr3_aa: CASSTVLAGTGELFF; v_call: TRBV19
cdr3_aa: CASSSAFNPGLAGGPVRNEQFF; v_call: TRBV7-6
cdr3_aa: CASRKTGYNEQFF; v_call: TRBV19
cdr3_aa: CASSQGWSGFSPLHF; v_call: TRBV3-1/TRBV3-2
cdr3_aa: CATQTGATEAFF; v_call: TRBV28
cdr3_aa: CATGGPQNTEAFF; v_call: TRBV28
cdr3_aa: CASSPQGAGTEAFF; v_call: TRBV5-5
cdr3_aa: CASILARGAEQFF; v_call: TRBV7-2
cdr3_aa: CASSPDRGPLVGEQYF; v_call: TRBV6-2/TRBV6-3
cdr3_aa: CASSRGVGRVSGNTIYF; v_call: TRBV7-2
cdr3_aa: CASRTTGVDSQPQHF; v_call: TRBV6-5
cdr3_aa: CASREDRVATEAFF; v_call: TRBV6-4
cdr3_aa: CSVDPSTTEAFF; v_call: TRBV29-1
cdr3_aa: CASSFKRTSNTEAFF; v_call: TRBV16
cdr3_aa: CASSLIAGGADTQYF; v_call: TRBV7-9
cdr3_aa: CASSEGILGWAGLSNQPQHF; v_call: TRBV6-1
cdr3_aa: CASSWLPGRPTEAFF; v_call: TRBV6-5
cdr3_aa: CASSVDSGRYNEQFF; v_call: TRBV9
cdr3_aa: CASTGTGDLYNYGYTF; v_call: TRBV11-2
cdr3_aa: CASSYGTGNEQFF; v_call: TRBV7-2
cdr3_aa: CASQRGVYNEQFF; v_call: TRBV27
cdr3_aa: CASKTDRAGYTF; v_call: TRBV6-5
cdr3_aa: CASSIRTGGNGNTIYF; v_call: TRBV19
cdr3_aa: CASSYLSGFDGYTF; v_call: TRBV6-5